A single sample is the source of the 19 T cell receptor beta chains below, sequenced in a study of regulatory T cells in long-lasting Graves disease. Libraries of TCR beta came from iRepertoire HTBI primers plus Arm-PCR of CDR3 regions. TCRdb reanalysed the multiplex PCR reads using MiXCR and keeps one entry per CDR3 protein. Of about 350,000 distinct CDR3 sequences in the sample, around 15% were seen once. Noted time point: newly diagnosed GD, antithyroid drugs for less than 3 months. PBMC RNA served as the TCR library source. These data also featured in a second study, about T cells in Graves' hyperthyroidism and ophthalmopathy.

Sequencing used peripheral blood mononuclear cells (PBMCs), obtained at new diagnosis, from a patient treated with antithyroid drugs. These receptor sequences come from a woman aged 18-30 years with Graves disease.

The chain uses TRBV4-2 and TRBJ2-7; TRBD2 aligns across 11 bases. V was clipped by 0 bases and J by 0 bases; unmatched bases: 1. Germline CDR1 is LGHNA and CDR2 is YNFKEQ. This CDR3 has 16 residues. DNA for the CDR3: TGTGCCAGCAGCCAAGAACTAGCGGGGGTCTCCTACGAGCAGTACTTC. As protein: CASSQELAGVSYEQYF.

As to this clonotype: A much larger clone lies a single base off, so this may be a read error. The V gene is TRBV6-1, the J gene TRBJ1-1, with D possibly TRBD1 on 6 matching bases. V was clipped by 10 bases and J by 1 base, with 16 bases between them. From germline, CDR1 is MNHNS and CDR2 SASEGT. This CDR3 has 14 residues. CDR3 DNA sequence: TGTGCCAACAGCCGGGACATTAAGAACACTGAAGCTTTCTTT. This sequence encodes CANSRDIKNTEAFF.

The count of this clonotype is one. V is TRBV5-1 and J is TRBJ2-1, with 8 bases identical to TRBD2. From germline, CDR1 is SGHRS and CDR2 YFSETQ. The CDR3 covers 15 residues. Unmatched junction bases numbered 8, after V lost 5 bases and J lost 4 bases. CDR3 region: CASRMGLVSYNEQFF. In DNA form, the CDR3 reads TGCGCCAGCAGGATGGGACTAGTCTCTTACAATGAGCAGTTCTTC.

This clonotype occurred many times. The chain joins TRBV6-2 or TRBV6-3 to TRBJ1-1, with D possibly matching TRBD1 (6 bases). The CDR3 runs to 14 residues. V lost 4 bases and J 3 bases, leaving 12 bases between the germline ends. From germline, CDR1 is MNHEY and CDR2 SVGEGT. CDR3 nucleotides: TGTGCCAGCAGTTTCCAATCAGGGGACACTGAAGCTTTCTTT. Translated: CASSFQSGDTEAFF.

This clonotype was seen only a few times. A junction end diverges from the germline sequence, so it may reflect a read error. The V call is TRBV19, the J call TRBJ2-5, with no clear D. Germline CDR1 LNHDA, CDR2 SQIVND (reference sequence). This CDR3 contains 12 residues. In DNA, the CDR3 is TGTACCAGTAGTGCCAGTCAAGAGACCCAGTACTTC. Protein: CTSSASQETQYF.

Notes on this clonotype: The junction differs from germline at one of its ends, possibly a read error. The V call is TRBV4-1, the J call TRBJ1-6; 7 positions match TRBD1. Looked up from germline, CDR1 is MGHRA and CDR2 is YSYEKL. This CDR3 is 15 amino acids long. CDR3 in amino acids: CASSQGGGISSPLHF. The CDR3 DNA sequence: TGTGCCAGCAGCCAAGGAGGGGGCATAAGTTCACCCCTCCACTTT.

This chain joins TRBV7-9 and TRBJ2-3, with D hard to call. The end of the DNA is better explained by TRBJ2-5, so the J call may be wrong. In germline, CDR1 is SEHNR, CDR2 FQNEAQ (reference sequence). The CDR3 has 15 residues. The DNA of the CDR3 is TGTGCCAGCAGCTTAGGGTGGCAGACCCAAGAGACCCAGTACTTC. It specifies CASSLGWQTQETQYF.

This clonotype was observed a few times. The chain has TRBV6-2 or TRBV6-3 and TRBJ2-1; 12 bases line up with TRBD2. The germline V gene has CDR1 MNHEY and CDR2 SVGEGT. The CDR3 consists of 15 residues. V was pared by 6 bases and J by 6 bases, with 6 bases of the junction left unmatched. CDR3 in amino acids: CASSQLAGGFNEQFF. The CDR3 DNA follows: TGTGCCAGCAGCCAACTAGCGGGGGGATTCAATGAGCAGTTCTTC.

This clonotype was detected ten times or more. This chain joins TRBV5-1 and TRBJ2-3; D is uncertain. The V gene's germline CDR1 is SGHRS and CDR2 YFSETQ. V was pared by 1 base and J by 2 bases, with 5 bases between. The CDR3 totals 13 residues. The CDR3 region is CASSLTHTDTQYF. The CDR3 nucleotides read TGCGCCAGCAGCTTGACCCACACAGATACGCAGTATTTT.

The chain links TRBV6-2 or TRBV6-3 to TRBJ1-2; TRBD1 matches at 7 bases. Germline lookup yields CDR1 MNHEY and CDR2 SVGEGT. The junction had 10 bases not matched to a gene; V was cut back by 7 bases and J by 5 bases. This CDR3 has 14 residues. CDR3 region: CASTGQATKYGYTF. Written as DNA, the CDR3 is TGTGCCAGCACCGGACAGGCGACGAAATATGGCTACACCTTC.

This clonotype was observed a few times. This sequence may be a read error, since a much larger clone differs from it by one base. The chain carries TRBV2 and TRBJ1-5; no clear D. The germline V gene has CDR1 SNHLY and CDR2 FYNNEI. The CDR3 runs to 14 residues. Trimming removed 6 bases from V and 4 bases from J, with 13 bases in between. Here the CDR3 DNA reads TGTGCCAGCAGGATTGGGTCGGGGAATCAGCCCCAGCATTTT. This sequence encodes CASRIGSGNQPQHF.

The rearrangement uses TRBV19 and TRBJ2-2; D ambiguous. With 6 bases removed from V and 5 bases from J, the gap between germline ends came to 10 bases. The CDR3 totals 13 residues. Germline assignment: CDR1 LNHDA and CDR2 SQIVND (reference sequence). The CDR3 protein is CASRRIGTGELFF. The CDR3 nucleotides are TGTGCCAGTAGAAGGATCGGAACCGGGGAGCTGTTTTTT.

This clonotype has a count of ten or more. This sequence joins TRBV20-1 and TRBJ2-7, with D possibly matching TRBD2 (5 bases). Germline assignment: CDR1 DFQATT and CDR2 SNEGSKA (reference sequence). This CDR3 comprises 13 residues. The V and J ends lost 5 bases and 3 bases respectively, with 14 bases between them. This chain's CDR3 is CSARGRNYYEQYF. Here the CDR3 DNA reads TGCAGTGCTCGCGGGCGGAACTACTACGAGCAGTACTTC.

Points on this clonotype: Likely a read error: the CDR3 ends without its conserved phenylalanine or tryptophan. The CDR3 sequence: CASSESRQGDYEQYS. CDR3 in DNA: TGTGCCAGCAGTGAATCTCGTCAGGGGGACTACGAGCAGTACTCC. The V and J genes are TRBV25-1 and TRBJ2-7, with 7 bases fitting TRBD1. Germline-derived CDR1 and CDR2 are MGHDK and SYGVNS. The CDR3 extends over 15 amino acids. V trimming: 1 base; J trimming: 3 bases; junction bases outside the gene matches: 6.

The chain carries TRBV19 and TRBJ1-5; D unclear. The CDR3 sequence is 13 residues long. V shed 2 bases and J shed 2 bases, with 4 bases lying between them. CDR1 and CDR2 from the germline V gene are LNHDA and SQIVND (reference sequence). The CDR3 loop is CASSIIGNQPQHF. In nucleotides, the CDR3 is TGTGCCAGTAGTATAATTGGCAATCAGCCCCAGCATTTT.

This clonotype has a handful of counts. The DNA of the CDR3 is TGTGCCAGTTCCAGCTTCTATGGCTACACCTTC. Encoded protein: CASSSFYGYTF. The chain links TRBV19 to TRBJ1-2; D remains ambiguous. The CDR3 is made up of 11 amino acids. Trimming took off 8 bases at V and 4 bases at J, with 8 bases between the two ends. Per the germline V gene, CDR1 is LNHDA and CDR2 is SQIVND (reference sequence). The variable domain in full, with the rest retrieved from reference TRBV19 and TRBJ1-2, is DGGITQSPKYLFRKEGQNVTLSCEQNLNHDAMYWYRQDPGQGLRLIYYSQIVNDFQKGDIAEGYSVSREKKESFPLTVTSAQKNPTAFYLCASSSFYGYTFGSGTRLTVV.

This clonotype was observed many times. This chain joins TRBV12-3 or TRBV12-4 and TRBJ2-7, with TRBD2 as a possible D gene (6 bases). With 4 bases removed from V and 2 bases from J, the gap between germline ends came to 15 bases. The CDR3 sequence is 15 residues long. DNA for the CDR3: TGTGCCAGCAGTTCCGTGCGGAGCGGGCCCTACGAGCAGTACTTC. This encodes CASSSVRSGPYEQYF.

This clonotype was recorded many times. The genes are TRBV30 and TRBJ2-5, with 11 bases lining up with TRBD2. The J segment lost 4 bases and the V segment lost 3 bases, leaving 7 bases of the junction unmatched. Germline V CDR1 and CDR2: GTSNPN, SVGIG (reference sequence). This CDR3 is built from 15 residues. CDR3 in DNA: TGTGCCTGGAGGCCTAGCGGGAGGTTCGTAGAGACCCAGTACTTC. Its translation: CAWRPSGRFVETQYF.

This clonotype was seen ten or more times. V gene TRBV29-1 combines with J gene TRBJ2-7; 8 bases match TRBD1. V lost 7 bases and J lost 5; bases outside the gene matches: 10. The length of the CDR3 is 13 residues. Germline assignment: CDR1 SQVTM and CDR2 ANQGSEA. Here the CDR3 DNA reads TGCAGCGGTGGGAGACAGGGGTTCAACGAGCAGTACTTC. This sequence encodes CSGGRQGFNEQYF.